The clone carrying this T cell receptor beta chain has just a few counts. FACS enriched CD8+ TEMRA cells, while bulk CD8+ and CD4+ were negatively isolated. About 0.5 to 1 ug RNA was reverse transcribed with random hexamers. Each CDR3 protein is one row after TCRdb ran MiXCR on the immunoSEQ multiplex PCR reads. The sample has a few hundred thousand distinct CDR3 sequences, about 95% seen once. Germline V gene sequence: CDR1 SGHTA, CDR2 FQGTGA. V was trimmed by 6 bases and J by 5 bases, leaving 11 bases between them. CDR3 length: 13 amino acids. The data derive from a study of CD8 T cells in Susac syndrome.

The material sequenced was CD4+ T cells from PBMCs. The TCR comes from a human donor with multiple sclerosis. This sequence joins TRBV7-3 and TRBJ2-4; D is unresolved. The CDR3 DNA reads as TGTGCCAGCAGTTTAGGTCCGGAAAACATTCAGTACTTC. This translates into CASSLGPENIQYF.